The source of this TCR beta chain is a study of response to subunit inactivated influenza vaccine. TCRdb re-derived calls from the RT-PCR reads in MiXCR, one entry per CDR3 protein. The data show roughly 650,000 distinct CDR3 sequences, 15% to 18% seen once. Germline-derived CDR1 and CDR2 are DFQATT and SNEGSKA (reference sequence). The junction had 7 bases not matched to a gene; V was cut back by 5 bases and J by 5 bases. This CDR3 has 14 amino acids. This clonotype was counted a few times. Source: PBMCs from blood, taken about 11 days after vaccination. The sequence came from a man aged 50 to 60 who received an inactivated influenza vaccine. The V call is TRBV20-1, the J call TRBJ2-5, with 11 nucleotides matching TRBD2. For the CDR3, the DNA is TGCAGTGCTTCTAATAGCGGGGGGGCCGAGACCCAGTACTTC. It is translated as CSASNSGGAETQYF.